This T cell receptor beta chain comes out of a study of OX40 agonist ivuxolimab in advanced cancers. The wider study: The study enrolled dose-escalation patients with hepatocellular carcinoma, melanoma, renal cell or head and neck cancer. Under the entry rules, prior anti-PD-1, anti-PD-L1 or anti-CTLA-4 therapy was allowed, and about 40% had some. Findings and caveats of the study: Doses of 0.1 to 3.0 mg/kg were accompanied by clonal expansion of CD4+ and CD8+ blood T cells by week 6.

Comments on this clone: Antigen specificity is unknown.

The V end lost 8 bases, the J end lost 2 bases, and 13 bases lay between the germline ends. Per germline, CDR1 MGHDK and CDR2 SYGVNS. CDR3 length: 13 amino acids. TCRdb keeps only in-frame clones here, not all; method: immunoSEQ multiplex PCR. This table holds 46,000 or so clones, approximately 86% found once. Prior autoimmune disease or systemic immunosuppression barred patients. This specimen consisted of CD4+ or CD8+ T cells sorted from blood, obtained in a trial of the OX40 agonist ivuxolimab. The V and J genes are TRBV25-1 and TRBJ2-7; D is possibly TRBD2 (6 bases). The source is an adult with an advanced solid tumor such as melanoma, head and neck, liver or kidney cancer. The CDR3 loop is CASGGTETYEQYF. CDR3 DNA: TGTGCCAGCGGAGGGACGGAAACCTACGAGCAGTACTTC.